This T cell receptor (beta chain) came from a study of STAT3 mutations in large granular lymphocyte leukemia (dated by TCRdb to about 2019). With regard to the full study: In roughly half of the longitudinally sequenced T-LGLL patients, canonical activating STAT3 mutations were detected. More than half of T-LGLL patients received one or more immunosuppressive therapy regimens, with hematologic response in around 43% of those treated. Serial deep sequencing of TCRbeta CDR3 and STAT3 was performed in patients with T-cell large granular lymphocyte leukemia to reconstruct clonal hierarchy and dynamics. About 19 representative T-LGLL cases were selected from an initial cohort of roughly 210 LGL patients for longitudinal TCRbeta and STAT3 sequencing. Two patients with natural killer LGL leukemia were also sequenced longitudinally as controls within the study. For each patient, sequencing was performed at an average of approximately 4 time points, with a range of 2 to 8 samplings. Summary of the overall study and its limitations: The burden of the dominant TCR clone was higher than the STAT3 mutant burden in several patients, which suggests that the STAT3 mutation arose secondarily inside a clone that had already expanded. Because no samples were available when a clone first appeared, clonal expansion was inferred from samplings taken at other points. TCR clonotype switching after therapy was seen in about 35% of the 18 patients, with all newly emerging clones being STAT3 wild type. The linking of therapy response to changes in TCR clonal burden was complicated by variable intervals between samplings and differing treatment regimens. Since codominant clonotypes persisted in some patients, a small but highly pathogenic clone may have gone undetected. All T-LGLL patients had at least one immunodominant TCRbeta clonotype, and roughly half had multiple immunodominant subclonotypes.

The same DNA, extracted from blood mononuclear cells, served for both the TCR sequencing and the STAT3 sequencing. About this clone itself: The antigen this receptor binds is unknown. No per-base quality is available; no much larger clone lies one base away.

TCRbeta libraries were sequenced on an Illumina MiSeq, averaging about 38,000 productive templates per sample. Using multiplex PCR amplification, the immunoSEQ assay generated the TCRbeta CDR3 libraries. In the paper's pipeline: Repertoire diversity was computed as previously defined, with values near 0 indicating extremely monoclonal samples. TCRdb stores this immuneACCESS table with in-frame sequences only. Part of the clones is absent; in the studies checked, under half of the shortfall reflects unresolved V genes, and no reason is known for the rest. The V and J calls and clone size are taken from that table; D and trimming were inferred from the DNA. This sample is represented by roughly 29,000 clones; approximately 80% of them were singletons. The leading ten clones occupy approximately 30% of the sample. Via the germline V gene, CDR1 is MDHEN and CDR2 SYDVKM. V is shortened by 6 bases, J by 4 bases, and the region joining them spans 19 bases. From the cysteine through the phenylalanine, the CDR3 covers 16 amino acids. The entry retains the CDR3 DNA only, 48 bases that are in frame from base 1.

The receptor chain draws on TRBV28 and TRBJ1-5; 6 matching bases give a weak D call of TRBD1. This clonotype was obtained from a woman aged 50 to 65 with T-cell large granular lymphocyte leukemia. Some clones in this sample may be carry-over from other donors' samples. The age is the age at diagnosis. Material: peripheral blood mononuclear cells. The CDR3 amino acid sequence is: CASRLWVRDTNQPQHF. The nucleotide sequence reads TGTGCCAGCAGACTATGGGTAAGGGACACAAATCAGCCCCAGCATTTT.